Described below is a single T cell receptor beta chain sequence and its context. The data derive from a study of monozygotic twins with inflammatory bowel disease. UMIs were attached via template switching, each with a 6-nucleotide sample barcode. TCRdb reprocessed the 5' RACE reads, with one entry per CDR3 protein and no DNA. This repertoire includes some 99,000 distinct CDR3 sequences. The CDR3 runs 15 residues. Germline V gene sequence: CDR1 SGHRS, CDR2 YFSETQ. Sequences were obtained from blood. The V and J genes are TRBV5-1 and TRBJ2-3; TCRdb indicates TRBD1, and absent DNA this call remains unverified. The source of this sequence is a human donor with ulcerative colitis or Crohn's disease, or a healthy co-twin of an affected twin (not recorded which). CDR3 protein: CASSFRDRGGDTQYF.